This T cell receptor beta chain was recovered during a study of blood T cells in healthy people across ages. PCR was performed a second time for about 7 to 12 cycles using a sample-barcoded 5' primer and a J-beta primer mix. TCRdb used MiXCR to reprocess the 5' RACE reads, holding one entry per CDR3 protein. The data contain hundreds of thousands of distinct CDR3 sequences, 27% of them singletons. In the case of this clonotype: Its antigen is as yet unknown.

Deletions cut 7 bases from V and 5 bases from J, with 18 bases between. In germline, CDR1 is SGHTA, CDR2 FQGNSA. CDR3 length: 15 amino acids. Broader study findings: Unknown donor CMV status possibly confounded expanded clonotype changes. Versus aged donors, long-lived donors had higher diversity and more naive CD4+ cells.

The receptor was isolated from a woman aged 70 to 79 in good health. The chain carries TRBV7-2 and TRBJ2-1; D is possibly TRBD1 or TRBD2 (5 bases each). Sequencing was performed on blood. DNA for the CDR3: TGTGCCAGCAAGTCCGGGGCAACCGTGAACAATGAGCAGTTCTTC. Residues: CASKSGATVNNEQFF.